These 28 T cell receptor beta chains were all obtained from the same sample, sequenced in a study of vaccination and CD4 T cells after COVID-19. From the PCR reads, TCRdb called clonotypes with MiXCR, one entry per CDR3 protein. The data show about 21,000 distinct CDR3 sequences, with about 58% seen just once and 0.99% held by the top ten. The specimen was CD4+ T cells from blood, collected before SARS-CoV-2 vaccination. These receptors all stem from a human donor who had recovered from COVID-19.

The CDR3: CASSIWGNYGYTF. CDR3 nucleotide sequence: TGTGCCAGTAGTATCTGGGGGAACTATGGCTACACCTTC. The chain joins TRBV19 to TRBJ1-2; D may be TRBD1 (5 bases). Germline assignment: CDR1 LNHDA and CDR2 SQIVND (reference sequence). The length of the CDR3 is 13 residues. The V and J ends lost 3 bases and 2 bases respectively, with 7 bases between them.

This clonotype has just a few counts. The chain employs TRBV6-4 and TRBJ1-1; tentatively, D is TRBD1 (5 bases). Between the trimmed V and J ends, which lost 6 bases and 1 base, there was a span of 12 bases. Germline assignment: CDR1 MRHNA and CDR2 SNTAGT. CDR3 size: 14 residues. The CDR3 sequence is CASRMQGTNTEAFF. CDR3 in DNA: TGTGCCAGCAGGATGCAGGGAACGAACACTGAAGCTTTCTTT.

The chain uses TRBV7-3 and TRBJ2-4; 9 bases fit TRBD2. CDR3 length: 20 amino acids. V shed 6 bases and J 1 base; nucleotides not matched to a gene: 19. Germline CDR1 SGHTA, CDR2 FQGTGA. The CDR3 reads CASRSPLGGRAGDAKNIQYF. CDR3 sequence (DNA): TGTGCCAGCAGATCCCCTTTGGGCGGGAGGGCCGGGGATGCCAAAAACATTCAGTACTTC.

This clonotype has a single count. CDR3 amino acids: CASRFGGYNSPLHF. The CDR3 DNA sequence: TGTGCCAGCAGATTCGGGGGGTATAATTCACCCCTCCACTTT. V usage is TRBV2 and J usage is TRBJ1-6, with a tentative D call TRBD1 (5 bases). CDR1 and CDR2 from the germline V gene are SNHLY and FYNNEI. The V gene lost 6 bases and the J gene lost 4 bases, with 10 bases spanning the gap. This CDR3 is built from 14 residues.

V and J are TRBV24-1 and TRBJ2-1; 11 bases agree with TRBD2. CDR3 length: 17 residues. Germline V gene lookup returns CDR1 KGHDR and CDR2 SFDVKD. The V gene end was trimmed by 1 base and the J gene end by 2 bases; junction bases not matched to a gene: 3. Here the CDR3 reads CATSDLTSGSTYNEQFF. The DNA of the CDR3 is TGTGCCACCAGTGATTTAACTAGCGGGAGTACCTACAATGAGCAGTTCTTC.

V gene TRBV20-1 combines with J gene TRBJ2-7, with D possibly TRBD2 on 6 matching bases. Trimming stripped 6 bases from V and 0 bases from J, with 18 bases between. Germline V gene lookup returns CDR1 DFQATT and CDR2 SNEGSKA (reference sequence). This CDR3 comprises 15 residues. This CDR3 reads CSAGTGRWSSYEQYF. Written as DNA, the CDR3 is TGCAGTGCGGGCACCGGGAGATGGAGCTCCTACGAGCAGTACTTC.

The chain joins TRBV4-1 to TRBJ1-2, with D hard to call. The CDR3 totals 16 residues. Trimming stripped 4 bases from V and 5 bases from J, with 20 bases between. Germline V gene data show CDR1 as MGHRA and CDR2 as YSYEKL. The CDR3 DNA reads as TGCGCCAGCAGCCTAGCTGATGGGTTTCCCGAATATGGCTACACCTTC. It encodes CASSLADGFPEYGYTF.

This clonotype was found a few times. This chain uses TRBV24-1 with TRBJ1-5; 8 bases fit TRBD1. Germline CDR1 and CDR2: KGHDR and SFDVKD. The CDR3 contains 13 residues. V shed 7 bases, J shed 6 bases, and the junction held 4 bases outside the gene matches. This CDR3 reads CATSDRGFQPQHF. The CDR3 bases are TGTGCCACCAGCGACAGGGGATTTCAGCCCCAGCATTTT.

The chain carries TRBV27 and TRBJ1-2; TRBD1 agrees at 9 bases. Germline CDR1 is MNHEY and CDR2 is SMNVEV (reference sequence). Trimming removed 5 bases from V and 5 bases from J; junction bases left unmatched: 3. The CDR3 is 13 amino acids. The chain's CDR3 is CASSHRGLYGYTF. CDR3 bases: TGTGCCAGCAGTCACAGGGGGCTTTATGGCTACACCTTC.

V and J are TRBV20-1 and TRBJ2-3; 15 nucleotides line up with TRBD2. This CDR3 is built from 15 residues. V shed 0 bases, J shed 6 bases, and the junction held 1 base outside the gene matches. The germline V gene encodes CDR1 DFQATT and CDR2 SNEGSKA (reference sequence). The CDR3 DNA is TGCAGTGCTAGAGAGGGGACTAGCGGGAGGGATACGCAGTATTTT. This sequence encodes CSAREGTSGRDTQYF.

CDR3 coding DNA: TGTGCCAGCAGCGATCACAGGGATAGTGGCTACACCTTC. It translates to CASSDHRDSGYTF. The gene calls are TRBV7-9 and TRBJ1-2; TRBD1 is a possible D gene (6 bases). Germline V gene sequence: CDR1 SEHNR, CDR2 FQNEAQ (reference sequence). V gave up 5 bases and J gave up 7 bases, with 14 bases separating them. The CDR3 is 13 amino acids. The whole variable domain, filled in from reference TRBV7-9 and TRBJ1-2, reads DTGVSQNPRHKITKRGQNVTFRCDPISEHNRLYWYRQTLGQGPEFLTYFQNEAQLEKSRLLSDRFSAERPKGSFSTLEIQRTEQGDSAMYLCASSDHRDSGYTFGSGTRLTVV.

This clonotype was recorded only once. The chain joins TRBV6-2 or TRBV6-3 to TRBJ1-5; D remains unclear. This CDR3 is 16 amino acids long. The ends were cut back, 0 bases at V and 1 base at J, with 10 bases in the middle. Germline values: CDR1 MNHEY, CDR2 SVGEGT. CDR3 loop: CASSYSFQASNQPQHF. Here the CDR3 DNA reads TGTGCCAGCAGTTACTCTTTCCAGGCAAGCAATCAGCCCCAGCATTTT.

The chain couples TRBV4-2 to TRBJ2-7; 7 bases are shared with TRBD1. Trimming cost V 4 bases and J 0 bases; bases outside gene matches: 6. Per germline, CDR1 LGHNA and CDR2 YNFKEQ. This CDR3 region has 15 residues. The CDR3 DNA is TGTGCCAGCAGCCGCTCCCGGGACAGCTCCTACGAGCAGTACTTC. Encoded protein: CASSRSRDSSYEQYF.

V and J are TRBV5-1 and TRBJ2-5; 12 bases agree with TRBD2. Trimming took 4 bases from V and 4 from J; bases not matched to a gene: 2. The germline CDR1 and CDR2 sequences are SGHRS and YFSETQ. The CDR3 extends over 14 amino acids. CDR3 in DNA: TGCGCCAGCAGCGTGACTAGCGGGAGAGAGACCCAGTACTTC. It is translated as CASSVTSGRETQYF.

This clonotype was seen a few times. The chain recombines TRBV2 with TRBJ2-3; 7 nucleotides align to TRBD1. V gave up 7 bases and J gave up 3 bases; unmatched junction bases: 4. The CDR3 has 13 amino acids. Germline CDR1 and CDR2: SNHLY and FYNNEI. CDR3 residues: CASNRGGTDTQYF. As DNA, the CDR3 is TGTGCCAGCAACAGGGGCGGGACAGATACGCAGTATTTT.

The chain couples TRBV6-1 to TRBJ2-7, with D possibly being TRBD2 (6 bases). The CDR3 runs 13 residues. V was shortened by 5 bases and J by 3 bases, with 11 bases between the two germline ends. Germline-derived CDR1 and CDR2 are MNHNS and SASEGT. The CDR3 sequence is CASSRGLYYEQYF. The CDR3 region has the DNA TGTGCCAGCAGTAGGGGACTTTACTACGAGCAGTACTTC.

The V and J genes are TRBV4-1 and TRBJ2-5; D is perhaps TRBD1 (5 bases). V was trimmed by 4 bases and J by 2 bases, leaving 11 bases between them. Germline CDR1 and CDR2: MGHRA and YSYEKL. This CDR3 spans 14 amino acids. The CDR3 region is CASSPSDSQETQYF. Written as DNA, the CDR3 is TGCGCCAGCAGCCCTTCCGACAGTCAAGAGACCCAGTACTTC.

The V and J genes are TRBV7-6 and TRBJ1-1; D perhaps matches TRBD1 (5 bases). V lost 2 bases, J lost 4 bases, and 23 bases lay in between. Germline values: CDR1 SGHVS, CDR2 FNYEAQ. This CDR3 spans 18 amino acids. The CDR3 DNA sequence: TGTGCCAGCAGCTTAACGATCCCGCAGGGAGGTGTTCGCACTGAAGCTTTCTTT. Protein sequence: CASSLTIPQGGVRTEAFF.

The V call is TRBV7-8, the J call TRBJ2-7, with 10 bases aligning to TRBD1. The germline V gene has CDR1 SGHVS and CDR2 FQNEAQ. J lost 3 bases, V lost 6 bases, and 8 bases had no gene match. The CDR3 sequence is 15 residues long. CDR3 loop: CASRVDRGRGYEQYF. DNA for the CDR3: TGTGCCAGCAGAGTAGACAGGGGGCGCGGCTACGAGCAGTACTTC.

V is TRBV5-8 and J is TRBJ2-5; TRBD1 matches 8 bases. V shed 0 bases and J 5 bases; nucleotides not matched to a gene: 6. Germline loops: CDR1 SGHTS, CDR2 YDEGEE. The CDR3 spans 15 residues. The CDR3 DNA reads TGTGCCAGCAGCTTGGGGACAGGGACGGTCGAGACCCAGTACTTC. Translating it yields CASSLGTGTVETQYF.

The rearrangement joins TRBV28 to TRBJ1-5; a weak D match, TRBD1 (6 bases). The CDR3 sequence is 14 residues long. Germline V gene data show CDR1 as MDHEN and CDR2 as SYDVKM. Deletions cut 6 bases from V and 4 bases from J, with 13 bases between. CDR3 protein: CASSIHQGNQPQHF. Written as DNA, the CDR3 is TGTGCCAGCAGCATACACCAGGGGAATCAGCCCCAGCATTTT.

This rearrangement joins TRBV20-1 to TRBJ2-2; TRBD2 matches 8 bases. V shed 6 bases and J 5 bases; nucleotides not matched to a gene: 11. Per the germline V gene, CDR1 is DFQATT and CDR2 is SNEGSKA (reference sequence). The CDR3 is made up of 15 amino acids. Written as DNA, the CDR3 is TGCAGTGCGCCGACGCCGGGGGGGCAAACCGGGGAGCTGTTTTTT. Translating it yields CSAPTPGGQTGELFF.

This clonotype was counted a few times. The CDR3 loop is CASSPRTGNTEAFF. As DNA, the CDR3 is TGTGCCAGCAGCCCCAGGACGGGTAACACTGAAGCTTTCTTT. This chain joins TRBV2 and TRBJ1-1, with D unclear. Trimming left V 6 bases short and J 2 bases short, with 13 bases between. In germline, CDR1 is SNHLY, CDR2 FYNNEI. The CDR3 totals 14 residues.

The chain combines TRBV7-6 with TRBJ1-6; TRBD1 agrees at 7 bases. The V gene end was trimmed by 4 bases and the J gene end by 6 bases; junction bases not matched to a gene: 6. This CDR3 spans 15 amino acids. Germline V gives CDR1 SGHVS, CDR2 FNYEAQ. CDR3 coding DNA: TGTGCCAGCAGCTCCCGACAGGGAGGTAATTCACCCCTCCACTTT. It specifies CASSSRQGGNSPLHF.

The chain carries TRBV15 and TRBJ1-4; TRBD1 agrees at 8 bases. The length of the CDR3 is 15 residues. V gave up 0 bases and J gave up 16 bases; unmatched junction bases: 13. CDR1 and CDR2 from the germline V gene are LNHNV and YYDKDF (reference sequence). The CDR3 DNA is TGTGCCACCAGCAGAGATTTTCAGGGGGCGGGTCAGACGTTTTTT. Amino acids: CATSRDFQGAGQTFF.

The V call is TRBV27, the J call TRBJ2-5; unclear D gene. Germline V lookup: CDR1 MNHEY, CDR2 SMNVEV (reference sequence). The V gene lost 8 bases and the J gene lost 3 bases, with 13 bases spanning the gap. This CDR3 region has 13 residues. This CDR3 reads CASGRPNKETQYF. The DNA for the CDR3 is TGTGCCAGCGGCAGGCCGAACAAAGAGACCCAGTACTTC.

The chain recombines TRBV6-2 or TRBV6-3 with TRBJ1-1; D not resolved. V shed 7 bases and J shed 1 base, with 10 bases lying between them. The CDR3 extends over 13 amino acids. The germline gives CDR1 MNHEY, CDR2 SVGEGT. The CDR3 loop reads CASTRPSNTEAFF. The CDR3 coding sequence is TGTGCCAGCACCCGACCCTCGAACACTGAAGCTTTCTTT.

This rearrangement joins TRBV7-3 to TRBJ2-3; D is undetermined. The CDR3 spans 13 residues. Trimming removed 2 bases from V and 4 bases from J, with 7 bases in between. Germline-derived CDR1 and CDR2 are SGHTA and FQGTGA. The CDR3 DNA reads as TGTGCCAGCAGCTTAGGTTTGGCAGATACGCAGTATTTT. Its translation is CASSLGLADTQYF.